This T cell receptor (beta chain) was observed in a study of T cells after yellow fever vaccination. Study observations and caveats: Most clones from primary vaccination resurfaced after the booster (approximately 95% CD4, around 90% CD8). Peaking faster, on day 5 versus 15, the secondary response was nonetheless weaker.

V was clipped by 3 bases and J by 1 base, with 10 bases between them. Germline loops: CDR1 MGHRA, CDR2 YSYEKL. The CDR3 covers 15 residues. TCRdb re-called the 5' RACE reads with MiXCR, one entry per CDR3 protein. The sample lists 300,000 to 400,000 distinct CDR3 sequences, roughly a tenth occurring once. On this clonotype: Its specificity is unknown.

Material: CD4+ T cells sorted from PBMCs, obtained 45 days after the yellow fever booster vaccination. The rearrangement links TRBV4-1 to TRBJ1-5; perhaps TRBD1 as D (5 bases). The sequence was obtained from a man aged 18 to 30 who received the YFV17D yellow fever vaccine. CDR3 nucleotide sequence: TGCGCCAGCAGCCAGACGGGACTGAGCAATCAGCCCCAGCATTTT. Residues: CASSQTGLSNQPQHF.